Listed here are 5 T cell receptor beta chains from one sample, sequenced in a study of cytomegalovirus exposure and HLA in healthy donors. The method was immunoSEQ multiplex PCR; TCRdb's version includes in-frame clones alone and lacks a portion of them. The sample yields 250,000 to 400,000 clones, roughly 86% seen once. Sequencing was carried out using PBMCs. These receptor sequences come from a young man in good health and CMV-seronegative.

The rearrangement joins TRBV6-5 to TRBJ1-2; 7 bases are a match to TRBD1. CDR3 length equals 13 residues. The germline gives CDR1 MNHEY, CDR2 SVGAGI. With 5 bases clipped from V and 4 bases from J, the junction kept 4 bases outside the gene matches. CDR3 protein: CASSPTGFYGYTF. The CDR3 nucleotides read TGTGCCAGCAGTCCGACAGGGTTCTATGGCTACACCTTC.

This chain links TRBV2 with TRBJ2-7; D is unresolved. CDR3 length equals 14 residues. Germline lookup yields CDR1 SNHLY and CDR2 FYNNEI. Trimming took 7 bases from V and 3 from J, leaving 16 bases between them. This chain's CDR3 is CASIRRVGSYEQYF. Here the CDR3 DNA reads TGTGCCAGCATTCGCCGGGTAGGAAGCTACGAGCAGTACTTC.

This chain connects TRBV4-3 to TRBJ2-1, with 9 bases that match TRBD2. The CDR3 runs to 14 residues. In germline, CDR1 is LGHNA, CDR2 YSLEER. Trimming at V came to 1 base and at J to 9 bases, leaving 4 bases not matched to a gene. CDR3 sequence: CASSQGLTSGEQFF. In DNA form, the CDR3 reads TGCGCCAGCAGCCAAGGTTTGACTAGCGGTGAGCAGTTCTTC.

For this clone: Other DNA sequences in this specimen translate into the identical CDR3. The V and J genes are TRBV18 and TRBJ2-2; D gene ambiguous. The CDR3 length is 13 residues. V was trimmed by 3 bases and J by 2 bases, leaving 4 bases between them. CDR1 is KGHSH and CDR2 is LQKENI in the germline V gene. The CDR3 is CASSPANTGELFF. DNA for the CDR3: TGTGCCAGCTCACCGGCCAACACCGGGGAGCTGTTTTTT.

This clone was counted a single time. In the same sample, other DNA sequences code for this CDR3. The rearrangement joins TRBV19 to TRBJ2-7, with 8 bases fitting TRBD1. This CDR3 has 13 residues. V was clipped by 6 bases and J by 4 bases; unmatched bases: 5. The V gene's germline CDR1 is LNHDA and CDR2 SQIVND (reference sequence). The CDR3 loop is CASRGRGLYEQYF. The CDR3 DNA reads TGTGCCAGTAGGGGCAGGGGGCTGTACGAGCAGTACTTC.